The clone carrying this TCR beta chain came up many times. What it binds is unknown. This CDR3 is built from 14 residues. With 8 bases clipped from V and 5 bases from J, the junction kept 8 bases outside the gene matches. The V gene's germline CDR1 is SGHAT and CDR2 FQNNGV. The data were obtained in a study of naive and memory T cell subsets. Overall study results and limits: Especially in CD8 cells, naive repertoires contained a few larger clonotypes, possibly CD45RA-re-expressing memory cells.

The beta constant-region primer was an equimolar mix of two oligonucleotides covering TRBC1 and TRBC2. The ligated cDNA underwent four PCR rounds using SP2 and nested alpha and beta constant-region primers. MiXCR, run by TCRdb on the UMI-ligation and nested PCR reads, gives a single entry per CDR3 protein. The sample lists 120,000 to 150,000 distinct CDR3 sequences; roughly a fifth were seen once. What was sequenced was naive CD8+ T cells from blood. This sequence originates from a human donor in good health. The chain is built from TRBV11-2 and TRBJ2-5; TRBD1 matches at 10 bases. CDR3: CASEGQGIFETQYF. CDR3 nucleotides: TGTGCCAGCGAGGGACAGGGGATTTTTGAGACCCAGTACTTC.